This TCR beta chain stems from a study of T cells in Graves' hyperthyroidism and ophthalmopathy (dated by TCRdb to the late 2010s). Turning to the overall study: Peripheral blood samples were taken at the time of initial diagnosis, prior to any treatment. To identify TCR V-J signatures that set the groups apart, the researchers used a discovery cohort of approximately 98 patients, made up of around 40 with Graves' ophthalmopathy and some 58 with stable Graves' hyperthyroidism. Prospective prediction of ophthalmopathy was tested in an independent validation cohort of 18 to 20 hyperthyroidism patients and some 17 patients who later progressed to ophthalmopathy. The 100 discovery patients were divided at random into training and test sets in a 7:3 ratio. In addition, the study compared T-cell repertoires in thyroid tissue and in blood from several Graves' hyperthyroidism patients. After blood sampling, hyperthyroidism patients were treated with methimazole at a starting dose of 30 mg daily, and ophthalmopathy patients were treated with high-dose intravenous methylprednisolone. TCR Vbeta CDR3 sequencing of 135 peripheral blood samples (fewer than 45 ophthalmopathy, about 80 hyperthyroidism and 17 progressor patients) is reported in the paper.

A distance of 4 bases separates the germline ends of V and J, which lose 3 bases and 2 bases respectively. The CDR3 contains 12 residues, cysteine and phenylalanine counted. The kept DNA is CDR3 alone, 36 bases in frame from the first base. Per the germline V gene (reference sequence), LNHNV is the CDR1 and YYDKDF is the CDR2. The TCR beta CDR3 regions were amplified from RNA transcripts. For the first round of RT-PCR on the TCR CDR3, the HTBI primer set was used together with the Qiagen OneStep RT-PCR kit. Libraries were constructed in a second round of multiplex PCR, after which size selection and purification were carried out. Sequencing of the libraries was done on an Illumina HiSeq2000 using paired-end 100 bp reads. The published analysis was carried out like this. SOAPnuke was used to process the raw data, removing reads that contained adapters or uncalled bases, had a mean Phred below 15, or lacked an exact match to the constant primer or identifier. High-quality paired reads were merged with COPE v1.2.5, and unique nucleotide sequences were defined as clonotypes. Clonotypes were aligned to IMGT TRBV, TRBD and TRBJ reference segments using MiTCR v1.1. The analysis included only V-J combinations with a frequency above 0.0001, which together covered approximately 99% of the repertoires. The TCS score was defined as F50 (clonal expansion) divided by E x V (chaos), with BLOSUM62-based TCRdist calculated between CDR3 peptides within each V-J. Welch's t-statistics and random forest reduced 500 to 650 V-J features to roughly 13, which were used in a naive Bayes classifier (R e1071). Starting from the raw public reads, TCRdb applied fastp trimming at Q25, assembled clones with MiXCR and retained in-frame beta chains. Identical CDR3 proteins give one entry, which carries the most common genes and DNA. It is TCRdb's table, rather than the study itself, that gives the V and J calls and clone size. The sample profile shows around 250,000 distinct CDR3 sequences; over 20% of them were found once. Around 32% of the sample comes from the top ten.

Moderately to severely active disease, a Clinical Activity Score of at least 3, a NOSPECS grade of at least 4, and a duration under 3 months were present in ophthalmopathy patients. Patients with uncontrolled infections, other autoimmune diseases, pregnancy or lactation were excluded. Diagnoses relied on clinical symptoms, serum thyroxine and TRAb, thyroid ultrasound and orbital computed tomography. PBMCs were separated from around 9.1 ml of fresh peripheral blood using Ficoll-Paque density gradient centrifugation. Total RNA was extracted using Trizol reagent, and RNA quality was assessed on an Agilent 2100 Bioanalyzer. What the work shows at the level of the full study, not this receptor alone: Ophthalmopathy was separated from stable hyperthyroidism by a 13 V-J signature model, with about 86% sensitivity and roughly 81% specificity obtained in cross-validation and 80%/75% obtained in testing. Sample size was not statistically predetermined, and investigators were not blinded to group allocation. Blood samples also contained most of the expanded thyroid clonotypes (frequency above 0.001), which suggests that blood repertoires may reflect thyroid immune responses. During validation, the model predicted progression to ophthalmopathy a median of around 6 months ahead of onset, with approximately 71% sensitivity and 72% to 80% specificity.

Concerning this clonotype itself: What this receptor recognizes is not known. Base qualities are not recorded, but no much larger clone differs from it by a single base.

The receptor's source is a woman between 40 and 50 years old with Graves' ophthalmopathy. The V and J genes are TRBV15 and TRBJ1-2; confidence is insufficient to name the D gene. The sequencing input was blood. In nucleotides, the sequence is TGTGCCACCAGCAGGGAAAACTATGGCTACACCTTC. Translated, this gives CATSRENYGYTF.